One and the same sample provided the 15 T cell receptor beta chains below, sequenced in a study. The sorted Tregs were CD4+CD25+CD127-/low cells. TCRdb fed the 5' RACE reads into MiXCR, producing one record per CDR3 protein. The sample lists more than 55,000 distinct CDR3 sequences, 20% occurring once. Material: tumor-infiltrating Tregs sorted from the breast tumor. These receptors were collected from a female donor with breast cancer.

This clonotype appeared a few times. The genes are TRBV5-1 and TRBJ2-1; TRBD1 is a possible D gene (6 bases). There are 13 residues in the CDR3. The V gene's germline CDR1 is SGHRS and CDR2 YFSETQ. V was clipped by 4 bases and J by 8 bases, with 13 bases between them. Written as DNA, the CDR3 is TGCGCCAGCAGCAAGACAGGTACGCATGAGCAGTTCTTC. This gives the protein CASSKTGTHEQFF.

This clonotype was counted a few times. This sequence joins TRBV20-1 and TRBJ1-3, with a weak D call TRBD1 (5 bases). There are 17 residues in the CDR3. Trimming shortened V by 0 bases and J by 0 bases, and 15 bases separated the two germline ends. CDR1 DFQATT and CDR2 SNEGSKA come from the germline V gene (reference sequence). The CDR3: CSARDGQGTFSGNTIYF. DNA of the CDR3: TGCAGTGCTAGAGATGGCCAGGGAACCTTCTCTGGAAACACCATATATTTT.

This clonotype was detected only a few times. The chain links TRBV12-3 or TRBV12-4 to TRBJ2-7, with TRBD1 matching 7 bases. This CDR3 has 15 residues. With V trimmed by 4 bases and J by 0 bases, 6 bases remained unmatched. CDR3 region: CASSSRRTGSYEQYF. In DNA, the CDR3 is TGTGCCAGCAGTTCCCGCAGGACAGGCTCCTACGAGCAGTACTTC.

The genes are TRBV7-8 and TRBJ2-7; 12 bases match TRBD2. The length of the CDR3 is 15 residues. V trimming: 5 bases; J trimming: 2 bases; junction bases outside the gene matches: 4. Germline assignment: CDR1 SGHVS and CDR2 FQNEAQ. CDR3 amino acids: CASSPTSGRAYEQYF. The CDR3 DNA follows: TGTGCCAGCAGCCCGACTAGCGGGAGAGCCTACGAGCAGTACTTC.

The rearrangement links TRBV10-3 to TRBJ2-7; D is perhaps TRBD2 (5 bases). The CDR3 extends over 14 amino acids. The ends were cut back, 10 bases at V and 5 bases at J, with 21 bases in the middle. Per the germline V gene, CDR1 is ENHRY and CDR2 is SYGVKD. The CDR3: CATTKRVPLNEQYF. DNA for the CDR3: TGTGCCACCACGAAGAGGGTTCCGCTAAACGAGCAGTACTTC.

There are a few counts of this clonotype. This chain joins TRBV29-1 and TRBJ1-6; D remains unclear. Germline CDR1 SQVTM, CDR2 ANQGSEA. V lost 1 base to trimming and J lost 6 bases, with 4 bases between them. This CDR3 comprises 12 residues. CDR3 protein: CSVEGGNSPLHF. CDR3 nucleotide sequence: TGCAGCGTTGAAGGCGGTAATTCACCCCTCCACTTT.

The rearrangement joins TRBV7-2 to TRBJ2-3; possible D gene TRBD1, 7 bases. This CDR3 is 16 amino acids long. Germline values: CDR1 SGHTA, CDR2 FQGNSA. V was cut by 5 bases and J by 2 bases, with 17 bases left in between. The CDR3, as DNA: TGTGCCAGCAGCCTTCAGGGGGGAGCGGCCACAGATACGCAGTATTTT. Protein: CASSLQGGAATDTQYF.

This clonotype came up a few times. This chain joins TRBV5-1 and TRBJ1-5; maybe TRBD1 (6 bases). CDR3 length: 16 amino acids. Germline CDR1 reads SGHRS; CDR2 reads YFSETQ. V lost 1 base to trimming and J lost 0 bases, with 11 bases between them. This CDR3 reads CASSLSGGYSNQPQHF. CDR3 sequence (DNA): TGCGCCAGCAGCTTGTCGGGGGGCTATAGCAATCAGCCCCAGCATTTT.

A few counts support this clonotype. The chain couples TRBV4-2 to TRBJ1-2, with 11 bases identical to TRBD1. V gave up 0 bases and J gave up 8 bases; unmatched junction bases: 5. In germline, CDR1 is LGHNA, CDR2 YNFKEQ. This CDR3 comprises 15 residues. The DNA of the CDR3 is TGTGCCAGCAGCCAAGATCGGACAGGGGGCCGGGGCTACACCTTC. Encoded protein: CASSQDRTGGRGYTF.

The table lists this clonotype with a few counts. This chain links TRBV10-3 with TRBJ2-7; 8 bases match TRBD2. The germline gives CDR1 ENHRY, CDR2 SYGVKD. The trim removed 2 bases at V and 6 bases at J, leaving 9 bases unmatched. The CDR3 length is 15 residues. In DNA, the CDR3 is TGTGCCATCAGTGAGCCGGGAACTAGCGGACGCGAGCAGTACTTC. Translating it yields CAISEPGTSGREQYF.

The chain joins TRBV6-1 to TRBJ2-7; maybe TRBD2 (5 bases). Germline values: CDR1 MNHNS, CDR2 SASEGT. This CDR3 is 13 amino acids long. V lost 6 bases and J lost 3, with 12 bases in between. The CDR3 coding sequence is TGTGCCAGCAGACGGGGATTAAGCTACGAGCAGTACTTC. Protein: CASRRGLSYEQYF.

This clonotype was picked up a small number of times. The rearrangement links TRBV5-1 to TRBJ2-1, with 8 bases fitting TRBD2. Germline loops: CDR1 SGHRS, CDR2 YFSETQ. CDR3 size: 15 residues. J gave up 3 bases and V 0 bases, and 2 bases lay outside the gene matches. This chain's CDR3 is CASSLEGTSYNEQFF. The CDR3 DNA sequence: TGCGCCAGCAGCTTGGAAGGGACTAGCTACAATGAGCAGTTCTTC.

This clonotype came up many times. The V call is TRBV29-1, the J call TRBJ2-7, with D possibly matching TRBD2 (6 bases). Germline-derived CDR1 and CDR2 are SQVTM and ANQGSEA. Trimming removed 6 bases at V and 1 base at J, with 16 bases between. The CDR3 runs to 14 residues. The CDR3 sequence is CSVGGATSSYEQYF. Written as DNA, the CDR3 is TGCAGCGTCGGAGGGGCGACCTCTTCCTACGAGCAGTACTTC.

This clonotype was observed a handful of times. This CDR3 fails to terminate in the conserved phenylalanine or tryptophan, so it likely reflects a read error. This chain joins TRBV6-5 and TRBJ1-2; unclear D gene. Germline V gives CDR1 MNHEY, CDR2 SVGAGI. The ends were cut back, 5 bases at V and 3 bases at J, with 10 bases in the middle. The CDR3 contains 13 residues. CDR3 region: CASSPQRDYGYTC. The CDR3 DNA reads TGTGCCAGCAGTCCCCAAAGGGACTATGGCTACACCTGC.

This clonotype was seen a handful of times. The V call is TRBV14, the J call TRBJ1-6, with 7 bases lining up with TRBD1. V shed 3 bases, J shed 9 bases, and the junction held 5 bases outside the gene matches. This CDR3 spans 14 amino acids. The germline gives CDR1 SGHDN, CDR2 FVKESK. The CDR3 DNA reads TGTGCCAGCAGCCAGCGACAGGGAAGTTCACCCCTCCACTTT. This codes for CASSQRQGSSPLHF.